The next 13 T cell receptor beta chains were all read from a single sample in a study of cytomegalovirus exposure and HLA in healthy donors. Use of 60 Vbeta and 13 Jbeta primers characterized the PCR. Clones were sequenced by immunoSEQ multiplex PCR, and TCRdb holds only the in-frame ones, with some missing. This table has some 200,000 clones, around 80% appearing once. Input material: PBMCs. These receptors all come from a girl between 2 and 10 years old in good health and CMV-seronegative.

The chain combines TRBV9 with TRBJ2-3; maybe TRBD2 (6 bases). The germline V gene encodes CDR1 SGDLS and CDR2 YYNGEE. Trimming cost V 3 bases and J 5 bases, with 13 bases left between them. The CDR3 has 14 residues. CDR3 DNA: TGTGCCAGCAGCGCGGGACTTCGGGGAGATACGCAGTATTTT. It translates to CASSAGLRGDTQYF.

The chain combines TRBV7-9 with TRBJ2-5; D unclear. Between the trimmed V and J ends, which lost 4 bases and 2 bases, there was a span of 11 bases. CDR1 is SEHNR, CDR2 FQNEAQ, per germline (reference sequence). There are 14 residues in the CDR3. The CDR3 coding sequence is TGTGCCAGCAGCTATTCCACTGTTCAAGAGACCCAGTACTTC. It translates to CASSYSTVQETQYF.

Here the CDR3 DNA reads TGTGCCAGCAGCCAAGACCCCCAGGCTGATAACTATGGCTACACCTTC. Translated: CASSQDPQADNYGYTF. The chain joins TRBV14 to TRBJ1-2, with no clear D. V lost 0 bases, J lost 1 base, and 12 bases lay in between. Germline CDR1 SGHDN, CDR2 FVKESK. The CDR3 runs to 16 residues.

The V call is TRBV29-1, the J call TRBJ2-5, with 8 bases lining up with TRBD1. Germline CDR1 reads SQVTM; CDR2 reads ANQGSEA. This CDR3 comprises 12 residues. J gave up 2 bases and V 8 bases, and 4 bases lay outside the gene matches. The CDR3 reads CSSRGPQETQYF. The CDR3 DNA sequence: TGCAGCTCCAGGGGGCCTCAAGAGACCCAGTACTTC. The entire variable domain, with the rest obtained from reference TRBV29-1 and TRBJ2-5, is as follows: SAVISQKPSRDICQRGTSLTIQCQVDSQVTMMFWYRQQPGQSLTLIATANQGSEATYESGFVIDKFPISRPNLTFSTLTVSNMSPEDSSIYLCSSRGPQETQYFGPGTRLLVL.

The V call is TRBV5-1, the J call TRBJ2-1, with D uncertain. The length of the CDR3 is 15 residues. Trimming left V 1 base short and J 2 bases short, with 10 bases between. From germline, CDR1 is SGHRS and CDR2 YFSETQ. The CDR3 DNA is TGCGCCAGCAGCTTGTCCGGAGTAACCTACAATGAGCAGTTCTTC. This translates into CASSLSGVTYNEQFF.

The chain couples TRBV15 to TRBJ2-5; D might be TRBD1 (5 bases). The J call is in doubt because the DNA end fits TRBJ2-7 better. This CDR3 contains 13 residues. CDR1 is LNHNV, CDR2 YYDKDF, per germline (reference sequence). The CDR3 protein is CATQNPGSYEQYF. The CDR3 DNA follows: TGTGCCACCCAAAATCCAGGGTCCTACGAGCAGTACTTC.

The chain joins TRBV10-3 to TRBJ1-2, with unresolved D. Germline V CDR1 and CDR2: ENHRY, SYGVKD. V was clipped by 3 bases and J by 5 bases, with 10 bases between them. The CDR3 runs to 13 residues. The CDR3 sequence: CAISEQGSYGYTF. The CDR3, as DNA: TGTGCCATCAGTGAACAAGGGAGTTATGGCTACACCTTC.

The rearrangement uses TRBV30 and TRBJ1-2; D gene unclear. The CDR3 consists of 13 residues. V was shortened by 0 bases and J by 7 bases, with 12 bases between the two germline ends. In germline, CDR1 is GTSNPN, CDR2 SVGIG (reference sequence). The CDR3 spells CAWSVTLGSGYTF. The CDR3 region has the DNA TGTGCCTGGAGTGTCACCCTGGGGAGTGGCTACACCTTC.

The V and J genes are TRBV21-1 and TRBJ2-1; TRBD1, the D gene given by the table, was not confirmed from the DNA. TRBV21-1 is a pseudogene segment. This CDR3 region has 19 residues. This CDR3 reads CASSRPPGQGVPSYNEQFF. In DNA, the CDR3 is TGTGCCAGCAGCCGACCCCCGGGACAGGGCGTTCCCTCCTACAATGAGCAGTTCTTC.

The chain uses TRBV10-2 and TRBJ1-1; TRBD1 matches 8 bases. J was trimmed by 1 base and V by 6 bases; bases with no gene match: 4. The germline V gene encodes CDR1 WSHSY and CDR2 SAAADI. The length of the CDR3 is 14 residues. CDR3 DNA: TGCGCCAGCAGACCACAGGGGGGGAACACTGAAGCTTTCTTT. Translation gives CASRPQGGNTEAFF.

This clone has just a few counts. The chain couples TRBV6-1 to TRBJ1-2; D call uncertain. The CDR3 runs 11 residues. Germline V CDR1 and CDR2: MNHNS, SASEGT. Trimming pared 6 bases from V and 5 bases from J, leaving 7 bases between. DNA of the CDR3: TGTGCCAGCAGACAGATTTATGGCTACACCTTC. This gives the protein CASRQIYGYTF.

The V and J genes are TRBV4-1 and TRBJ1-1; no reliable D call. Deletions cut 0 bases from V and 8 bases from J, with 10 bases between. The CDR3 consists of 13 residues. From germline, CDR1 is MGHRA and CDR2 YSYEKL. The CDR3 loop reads CASSQDSAAEAFF. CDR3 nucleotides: TGCGCCAGCAGCCAAGATTCGGCGGCGGAAGCTTTCTTT.

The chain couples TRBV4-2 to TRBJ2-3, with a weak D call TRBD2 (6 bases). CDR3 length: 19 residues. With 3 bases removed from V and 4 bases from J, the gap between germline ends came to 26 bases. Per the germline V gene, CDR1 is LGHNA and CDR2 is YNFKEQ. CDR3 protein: CASSQRHGLNVAGADTQYF. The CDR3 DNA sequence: TGTGCCAGCAGCCAGAGACACGGACTAAATGTGGCTGGGGCAGATACGCAGTATTTT.